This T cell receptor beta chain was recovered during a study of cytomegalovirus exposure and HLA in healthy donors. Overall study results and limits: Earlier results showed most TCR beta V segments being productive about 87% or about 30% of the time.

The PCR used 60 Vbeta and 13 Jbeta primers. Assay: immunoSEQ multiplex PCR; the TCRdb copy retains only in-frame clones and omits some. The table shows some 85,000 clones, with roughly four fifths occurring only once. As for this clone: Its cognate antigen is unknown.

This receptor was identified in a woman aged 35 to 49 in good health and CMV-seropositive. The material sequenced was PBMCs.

CDR3 in DNA: TGTGCCAGCAGCTTTTGGGGGCAGGGCCAAGAGACCCAGTACTTC. Translated, it gives CASSFWGQGQETQYF. The chain is built from TRBV11-3 and TRBJ2-5, with TRBD1 as a possible D gene (6 bases). CDR3 length: 15 residues. V was clipped by 3 bases and J by 1 base, with 12 bases between them. Germline V CDR1 and CDR2: SGHNT, YENEEA.